Listed below are T cell receptor beta chains from one sample, sequenced in a study of molecular identifiers for immune sequencing clone quantification. TCRdb reanalysed the PCR reads using MiXCR and keeps one entry per CDR3 protein. The sample carries about 9,800 distinct CDR3 sequences, less than 20% recorded once. The specimen was naive CD8+ T cells from blood, with Jurkat cell RNA spiked in. All receptors derive from a human donor in good health. Some libraries in this study had Jurkat cell RNA spiked in. CDR3s include the opening cysteine and the closing phenylalanine or tryptophan. Each record gives: J gene, V gene, D gene, clone size, CDR3 protein, CDR3 DNA. D genes are given only for firm matches. Rows may omit the clone size; those that give it use once, few, many or a size class.

TRBJ2-7	TRBV20-1	TRBD2	medium-sized	CSADREVGGPEQYF	TGCAGTGCAGACCGGGAGGTAGGAGGACCCGAGCAGTACTTC
TRBJ1-5	TRBV6-5	.	medium-sized	CASRPDRYNQPQHF	TGTGCCAGCAGACCCGACAGATACAATCAGCCCCAGCATTTT
TRBJ2-6	TRBV4-1	.	.	CASSPGPLHSGANVLTF	TGCGCCAGCAGCCCGGGCCCACTTCACTCTGGGGCCAACGTCCTGACTTTC
TRBJ2-1	TRBV4-3	.	.	CASSQDRGSYNEQFF	TGCGCCAGCAGCCAAGATAGGGGCTCCTACAATGAGCAGTTCTTC
TRBJ2-7	TRBV28	.	.	CASSAGQIEQYF	TGTGCCAGCAGTGCCGGACAGATCGAGCAGTACTTC
TRBJ2-3	TRBV7-9	.	medium-sized	CASSTGSTDTQYF	TGTGCCAGCAGCACGGGTAGCACAGATACGCAGTATTTT
TRBJ2-7	TRBV6-1	.	once	CASRGTAVWF	TGTGCCAGCCGCGGGACGGCGGTTTGGTTC
TRBJ2-5	TRBV29-1	TRBD2	medium-sized	CSAGTIEETQYF	TGCAGCGCCGGGACTATCGAAGAGACCCAGTACTTC
TRBJ2-7	TRBV19	.	many	CASSILAGSSYEQYF	TGTGCCAGTAGTATTCTGGCGGGGTCCTCCTACGAGCAGTACTTC
TRBJ2-3	TRBV2	TRBD2	many	CASMREWIDTQYF	TGTGCCAGCATGCGGGAGTGGATAGATACGCAGTATTTT
TRBJ1-1	TRBV15	.	many	CATGPGGSEAFF	TGTGCCACCGGCCCCGGAGGGAGTGAAGCTTTCTTT
TRBJ2-7	TRBV11-2	TRBD2	many	CASSFGGGTYEQYF	TGTGCCAGCAGCTTCGGGGGGGGGACCTACGAGCAGTACTTC
TRBJ1-5	TRBV5-8	.	many	CASSFEGEEGPQHF	TGTGCCAGCAGCTTCGAGGGGGAGGAGGGGCCCCAGCATTTT
TRBJ1-1	TRBV21-1	.	.	CASQGARRSTEAFF	TGTGCCAGCCAGGGGGCGCGGCGCTCCACTGAAGCTTTCTTT
TRBJ2-4	TRBV19	.	many	CASGELIAKNIQYF	TGTGCCAGTGGGGAACTTATAGCCAAAAACATTCAGTACTTC
TRBJ2-3	TRBV12-3/TRBV12-4	.	medium-sized	CASCTARTDTQYF	TGTGCCAGTTGCACTGCCAGAACAGATACGCAGTATTTT
TRBJ2-7	TRBV27	TRBD2	many	CASRPLLAESYEQYF	TGTGCCAGCAGACCATTACTAGCGGAAAGCTACGAGCAGTACTTC
TRBJ1-1	TRBV12-3/TRBV12-4	TRBD1	many	CASSLGTGGTEAFF	TGTGCCAGCAGCCTCGGGACAGGGGGCACTGAAGCTTTCTTT
TRBJ1-5	TRBV28	.	.	CASSLDTGTPGNQPQHF	TGCGCCAGCAGTTTAGACACCGGGACGCCGGGCAATCAGCCCCAGCATTTT
TRBJ2-1	TRBV29-1	TRBD2	.	CSVEGGLAGYNEQFF	TGCAGCGTTGAAGGGGGGCTAGCGGGGTACAATGAGCAGTTCTTC
TRBJ2-3	TRBV27	TRBD2	medium-sized	CASSPSSGLAGLDTQYF	TGTGCCAGCAGTCCATCGTCCGGACTAGCGGGATTAGATACGCAGTATTTT
TRBJ2-2	TRBV27	TRBD2	medium-sized	CASSLLAGSTGELFF	TGTGCCAGCAGTTTACTAGCGGGAAGCACCGGGGAGCTGTTTTTT
TRBJ2-7	TRBV7-9	TRBD1	medium-sized	CASSPNTDRGHEQYF	TGTGCCAGCAGCCCGAACACCGACAGGGGCCACGAGCAGTACTTC
TRBJ2-5	TRBV9	TRBD2	medium-sized	CASSPAGLALETQYF	TGTGCCAGCAGCCCAGCGGGACTAGCGTTAGAGACCCAGTACTTC
TRBJ2-3	TRBV4-2	.	.	CTSSSHSLSLPDTQYF	TGTACCAGCAGCTCCCACAGTTTGAGCTTGCCAGACACGCAGTATTTT
TRBJ2-7	TRBV28	.	medium-sized	CASSTVISYEQYF	TGTGCCAGCAGCACAGTAATCTCCTACGAGCAGTACTTC
TRBJ1-5	TRBV19	.	.	CASTQYSNQPQHF	TGTGCCAGTACCCAATATAGCAATCAGCCCCAGCATTTT
TRBJ2-1	TRBV27	TRBD1	many	CASSLGPGTGIYNEQFF	TGTGCCAGCAGTTTAGGGCCTGGGACAGGGATCTACAATGAGCAGTTCTTC
TRBJ2-7	TRBV7-2	.	medium-sized	CASSRGRRTDHYEQYF	TGTGCCAGCAGCCGAGGAAGAAGGACAGATCACTACGAGCAGTACTTC
TRBJ2-7	TRBV13	TRBD1	medium-sized	CASSSIQGAQVEQYF	TGTGCCAGCAGCTCCATACAGGGGGCGCAGGTCGAGCAGTACTTC
TRBJ1-5	TRBV12-3/TRBV12-4	.	.	CASSAWDTENQHF	TGTGCCAGCAGTGCCTGGGACACTGAGAACCAGCATTTT
TRBJ2-3	TRBV24-1	TRBD2	medium-sized	CATSQGRLAGTDTQYF	TGTGCCACCAGCCAAGGGCGACTAGCGGGCACAGATACGCAGTATTTT
TRBJ2-7	TRBV15	.	many	CATSRLTRSYEQYF	TGTGCCACCAGCAGGCTGACCAGGAGTTACGAGCAGTACTTC
TRBJ2-3	TRBV5-6	TRBD1	medium-sized	CASSFGQGAVADTQYF	TGTGCCAGCAGCTTCGGACAGGGGGCTGTCGCAGATACGCAGTATTTT
TRBJ2-7	TRBV4-1	.	few	CASSQEGELLVF	TGCGCCAGTAGCCAAGAAGGCGAGTTATTAGTATTC
TRBJ2-7	TRBV5-1	TRBD1	medium-sized	CASSSWTGSSYEQYF	TGCGCCAGCAGCTCTTGGACAGGGAGCTCCTACGAGCAGTACTTC
TRBJ2-5	TRBV19	TRBD2	many	CASNSGGHQETQYF	TGTGCCAGTAATAGCGGGGGACACCAAGAGACCCAGTACTTC
TRBJ2-3	TRBV28	TRBD2	medium-sized	CASSFGTSGRWGTDTQYF	TGTGCCAGCAGTTTCGGAACTAGCGGGAGATGGGGCACAGATACGCAGTATTTT
TRBJ2-3	TRBV14	TRBD2	medium-sized	CASSFGTSRLTDTQYF	TGTGCCAGCAGCTTCGGGACTAGCAGACTCACAGATACGCAGTATTTT
TRBJ2-5	TRBV4-3	.	.	CASSKGSSPQETQYF	TGCGCCAGCAGCAAAGGTTCCAGCCCACAAGAGACCCAGTACTTC
TRBJ2-7	TRBV7-9	TRBD2	few	CASSPRLAENEEWRHYEQYF	TGTGCCAGCAGCCCCCGACTAGCGGAGAACGAGGAGTGGAGGCACTACGAGCAGTACTTC
TRBJ1-1	TRBV19	.	many	CASSIVWGVNTEAFF	TGTGCCAGTAGTATAGTCTGGGGAGTGAACACTGAAGCTTTCTTT
TRBJ1-1	TRBV25-1	.	.	CASGVTGAEAFF	TGTGCCAGCGGTGTGACGGGGGCGGAAGCTTTCTTT
TRBJ2-7	TRBV29-1	.	few	CGVGQNEQYF	TGCGGCGTTGGACAGAACGAGCAGTACTTC
TRBJ2-5	TRBV29-1	.	medium-sized	CSVETPLEAEETQYF	TGCAGCGTTGAGACTCCTTTAGAAGCGGAAGAGACCCAGTACTTC
TRBJ2-7	TRBV4-3	TRBD1	medium-sized	CASSQDFTGVYEQYF	TGCGCCAGCAGCCAAGATTTTACAGGGGTATACGAGCAGTACTTC
TRBJ2-7	TRBV5-6	TRBD1	many	CASSFPPGGYEQYF	TGTGCCAGCAGCTTCCCCCCAGGGGGCTACGAGCAGTACTTC
TRBJ2-3	TRBV10-3	TRBD2	.	CATTPLGGGTLGDTQYF	TGTGCCACCACCCCCCTCGGGGGGGGGACTTTAGGGGATACGCAGTATTTT
TRBJ2-1	TRBV30	.	medium-sized	CAWSLRRQSSYNEQFF	TGTGCCTGGAGTTTAAGGAGGCAAAGCTCCTACAATGAGCAGTTCTTC
TRBJ2-3	TRBV27	.	medium-sized	CASSFQGRRTDTQYF	TGTGCCAGCAGTTTTCAGGGACGGCGCACAGATACGCAGTATTTT